These 14 T cell receptor beta chains were all obtained from the same sample, sequenced in a study of vaccination effects on CD4 cells after COVID-19. Antigen-specific CD4+ T cells were expanded with viral peptide pools in the ViraFEST assay before sequencing. It was after nine to ten days of culture that CD4+ T cells were isolated. According to the study, vaccine recipients showed no prior SARS-CoV-2 infection and negative nucleocapsid antibodies. Profiling relied on immunoSEQ multiplex PCR, and the TCRdb table lists in-frame clones only, not all of them. The sample has 78,000 or so clones, about four fifths seen once. No cognate antigen is known for these TCRs. The sequences come from CD4+ T cells from PBMCs cultured with SARS-CoV-2 spike peptides, collected before COVID-19 vaccination. These receptor sequences come from a human donor who received a COVID-19 vaccine.

The chain combines TRBV9 with TRBJ2-1; D might be TRBD1 or TRBD2, each matching 6 bases. Per the germline V gene, CDR1 is SGDLS and CDR2 is YYNGEE. V lost 1 base and J lost 0, with 14 bases in between. The CDR3 spans 17 residues. The CDR3 DNA reads TGTGCCAGCAGCGTACTCGGGGGCGACCCCTCCTACAATGAGCAGTTCTTC. It specifies CASSVLGGDPSYNEQFF. Drawing the rest from reference TRBV9 and TRBJ2-1, the complete variable domain is DSGVTQTPKHLITATGQRVTLRCSPRSGDLSVYWYQQSLDQGLQFLIQYYNGEERAKGNILERFSAQQFPDLHSELNLSSLELGDSALYFCASSVLGGDPSYNEQFFGPGTRLTVL.

V and J are TRBV4-1 and TRBJ2-2, with unresolved D. The CDR3 has 13 amino acids. V dropped 1 base and J dropped 4 bases, with 4 bases sitting between them. Germline CDR1 and CDR2: MGHRA and YSYEKL. CDR3 sequence (DNA): TGCGCCAGCAGCCAAGCCTTCACCGGGGAGCTGTTTTTT. Translated, it gives CASSQAFTGELFF.

The rearrangement uses TRBV7-2 and TRBJ2-3, with 7 nucleotides matching TRBD1. The germline V gene encodes CDR1 SGHTA and CDR2 FQGNSA. CDR3 size: 17 residues. The junction had 8 bases not matched to a gene; V was cut back by 1 base and J by 1 base. CDR3 sequence reads: CASSLVGWQGGTDTQYF. The CDR3 DNA follows: TGTGCCAGCAGCTTAGTTGGTTGGCAGGGGGGCACAGATACGCAGTATTTT.

The CDR3 DNA follows: TGTGCCAGCAGCCCCCCGGGGCGTGAGGATACGCAGTATTTT. It is translated as CASSPPGREDTQYF. This chain joins TRBV3-1 (or the pseudogene TRBV3-2) and TRBJ2-3; D is tentatively TRBD1 or TRBD2 (5 bases each). Germline CDR1 and CDR2: LGHDT and YNNKEL (reference sequence). The CDR3 extends over 14 amino acids. V was shortened by 4 bases and J by 6 bases, with 14 bases between the two germline ends.

This clone was seen only a few times. The gene calls are TRBV5-1 and TRBJ1-1; the D gene is possibly TRBD1 (5 bases). Germline V CDR1 and CDR2: SGHRS, YFSETQ. This CDR3 has 15 residues. Between the trimmed V and J ends, which lost 0 bases and 1 base, there was a span of 10 bases. The CDR3 here is CASSLAVQGNTEAFF. Here the CDR3 DNA reads TGCGCCAGCAGCTTGGCCGTCCAGGGGAACACTGAAGCTTTCTTT.

This clone came up once. The junction and the germline gene differ at one end; a read error may be behind it. The chain uses TRBV12-5 and TRBJ2-2; D remains ambiguous. The CDR3 totals 13 residues. Per germline, CDR1 LGHNT and CDR2 FRNRAP. Here the CDR3 reads CASGVVQPGELFF. CDR3 nucleotides: TGTGCTAGTGGTGTGGTCCAGCCCGGGGAGCTGTTTTTT.

The V gene is TRBV7-2, the J gene TRBJ2-1, with no clear D. Germline V gene sequence: CDR1 SGHTA, CDR2 FQGNSA. Trimming removed 5 bases from V and 7 bases from J, with 15 bases in between. CDR3 length equals 14 residues. CDR3 amino acids: CASSLPPLLNEQFF. DNA of the CDR3: TGTGCCAGCAGCCTTCCGCCACTTCTGAATGAGCAGTTCTTC.

The rearrangement links TRBV5-1 to TRBJ2-5; 7 bases fit TRBD1. The CDR3 contains 15 residues. V shed 3 bases and J 1 base; nucleotides not matched to a gene: 6. The germline gives CDR1 SGHRS, CDR2 YFSETQ. CDR3 in DNA: TGCGCCAGCAGCTCAACAGGGGCCTCCCAAGAGACCCAGTACTTC. Translation: CASSSTGASQETQYF.

The rearrangement links TRBV18 to TRBJ2-7; D remains ambiguous. Trimming removed 4 bases at V and 2 bases at J, with 12 bases between. The CDR3 has 14 residues. From germline, CDR1 is KGHSH and CDR2 LQKENI. The DNA of the CDR3 is TGTGCCAGCTCACTCGGCCCCCAGGCCTACGAGCAGTACGTC. It specifies CASSLGPQAYEQYV.

The chain carries TRBV28 and TRBJ2-7, with D uncertain. Trimming shortened V by 6 bases and J by 5 bases, and 5 bases separated the two germline ends. CDR3 size: 10 residues. The germline V gene encodes CDR1 MDHEN and CDR2 SYDVKM. Here the CDR3 reads CASSPHEQYV. The CDR3, as DNA: TGTGCCAGCAGCCCCCACGAGCAGTACGTC.

This clone has just a few counts. V gene TRBV19 combines with J gene TRBJ1-6; D gene ambiguous. Trimming took off 7 bases at V and 6 bases at J, with 10 bases between the two ends. The CDR3 totals 13 residues. Germline V gene sequence: CDR1 LNHDA, CDR2 SQIVND (reference sequence). This CDR3 reads CASTRTVNSPLHF. CDR3 nucleotide sequence: TGTGCCAGTACTCGGACCGTTAATTCACCCCTCCACTTT.

J is TRBJ2-3 and V is TRBV3-1 (or the pseudogene TRBV3-2), with 10 bases identical to TRBD2. Trimming took 4 bases from V and 0 from J; bases not matched to a gene: 10. The CDR3 has 18 amino acids. Germline CDR1 LGHDT, CDR2 YNNKEL (reference sequence). CDR3 amino acids: CASSPGELAGSSTDTQYF. In DNA form, the CDR3 reads TGTGCCAGCAGCCCCGGAGAACTAGCGGGGTCTAGCACAGATACGCAGTATTTT.

This chain connects TRBV7-2 to TRBJ1-5, with a possible D match to TRBD1 (5 bases). This CDR3 is built from 16 residues. CDR1 is SGHTA and CDR2 is FQGNSA in the germline V gene. The ends were cut back, 1 base at V and 3 bases at J, with 13 bases in the middle. DNA for the CDR3: TGTGCCAGCAGCTTAGGGCTTGGGACCCTCAATCAGCCCCAGCATTTT. Its protein is CASSLGLGTLNQPQHF.

This chain links TRBV4-1 with TRBJ1-1, with 8 nucleotides matching TRBD1. The CDR3 is 15 amino acids. Per germline, CDR1 MGHRA and CDR2 YSYEKL. Trimming at V came to 0 bases and at J to 8 bases, leaving 8 bases not matched to a gene. Written as DNA, the CDR3 is TGCGCCAGCAGCCAAGACCTTCGGGGGACAGGAGAAGCTTTCTTT. It translates to CASSQDLRGTGEAFF.